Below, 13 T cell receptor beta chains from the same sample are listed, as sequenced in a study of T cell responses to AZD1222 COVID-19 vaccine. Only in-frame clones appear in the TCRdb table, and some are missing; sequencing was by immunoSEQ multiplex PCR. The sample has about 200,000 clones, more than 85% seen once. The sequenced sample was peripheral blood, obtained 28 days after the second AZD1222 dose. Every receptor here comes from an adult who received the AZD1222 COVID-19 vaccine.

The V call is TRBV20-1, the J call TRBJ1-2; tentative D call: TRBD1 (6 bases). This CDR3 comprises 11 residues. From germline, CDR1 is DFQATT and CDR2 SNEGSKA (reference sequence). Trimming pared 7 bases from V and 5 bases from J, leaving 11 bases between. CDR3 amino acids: CSVADSYGYTF. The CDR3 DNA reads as TGCAGTGTTGCGGACAGTTATGGCTACACCTTC.

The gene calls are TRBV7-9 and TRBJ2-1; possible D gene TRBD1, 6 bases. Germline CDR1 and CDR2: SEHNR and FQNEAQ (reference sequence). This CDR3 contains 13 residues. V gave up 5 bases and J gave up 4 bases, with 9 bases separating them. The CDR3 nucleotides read TGTGCCAGCAGCCGAGGACAGTACAATGAGCAGTTCTTC. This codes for CASSRGQYNEQFF.

The CDR3 reads CATSNLNEPTGVRVRYNEQFF. In nucleotides, the CDR3 is TGTGCCACCAGCAACTTAAACGAACCTACCGGCGTCAGGGTACGCTACAATGAGCAGTTCTTC. J is TRBJ2-1 and V is TRBV15; D possibly corresponds to TRBD1 (5 bases). Germline loops: CDR1 LNHNV, CDR2 YYDKDF (reference sequence). The CDR3 is made up of 21 amino acids. Trimming pared 4 bases from V and 3 bases from J, leaving 31 bases between.

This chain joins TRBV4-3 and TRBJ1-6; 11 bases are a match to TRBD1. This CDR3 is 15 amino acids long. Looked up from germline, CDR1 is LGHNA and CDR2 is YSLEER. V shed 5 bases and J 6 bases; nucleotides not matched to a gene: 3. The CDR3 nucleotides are TGCGCCAGCAGCTCTGGACAGGGGGCTAATTCACCCCTCCACTTT. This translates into CASSSGQGANSPLHF.

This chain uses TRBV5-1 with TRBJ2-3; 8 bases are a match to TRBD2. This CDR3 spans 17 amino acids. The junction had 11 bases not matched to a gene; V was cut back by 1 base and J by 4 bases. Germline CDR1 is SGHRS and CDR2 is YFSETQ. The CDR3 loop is CASSLLRAGAVPDTQYF. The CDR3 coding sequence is TGCGCCAGCAGCTTGTTGAGAGCGGGAGCCGTCCCAGATACGCAGTATTTT.

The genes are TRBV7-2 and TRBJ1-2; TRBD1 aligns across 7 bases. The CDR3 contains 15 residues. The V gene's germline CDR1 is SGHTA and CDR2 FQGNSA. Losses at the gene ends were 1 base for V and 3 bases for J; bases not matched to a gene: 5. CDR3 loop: CASSLGSTGYYGYTF. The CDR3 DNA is TGTGCCAGCAGCTTAGGGTCGACAGGGTACTATGGCTACACCTTC.

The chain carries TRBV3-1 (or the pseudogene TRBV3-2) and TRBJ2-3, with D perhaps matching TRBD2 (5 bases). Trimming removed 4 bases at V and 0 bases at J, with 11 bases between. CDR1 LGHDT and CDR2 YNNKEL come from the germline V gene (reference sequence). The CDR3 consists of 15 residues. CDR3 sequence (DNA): TGTGCCAGCAGCCCCCTTGGCGGGAGCACAGATACGCAGTATTTT. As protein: CASSPLGGSTDTQYF.

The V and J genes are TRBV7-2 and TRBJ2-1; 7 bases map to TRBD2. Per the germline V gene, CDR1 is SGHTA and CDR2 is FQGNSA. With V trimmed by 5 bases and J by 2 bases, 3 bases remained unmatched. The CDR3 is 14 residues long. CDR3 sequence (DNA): TGTGCCAGCAGCAGAAGCGGGACCTACAATGAGCAGTTCTTC. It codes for CASSRSGTYNEQFF. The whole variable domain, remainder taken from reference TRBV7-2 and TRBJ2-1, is GAGVSQSPSNKVTEKGKDVELRCDPISGHTALYWYRQSLGQGLEFLIYFQGNSAPDKSGLPSDRFSAERTGGSVSTLTIQRTQQEDSAVYLCASSRSGTYNEQFFGPGTRLTVL.

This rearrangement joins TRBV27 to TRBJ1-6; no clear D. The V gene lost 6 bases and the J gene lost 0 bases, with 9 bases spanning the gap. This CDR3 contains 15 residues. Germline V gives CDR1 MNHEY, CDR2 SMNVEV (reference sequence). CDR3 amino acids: CASSSRSSYNSPLHF. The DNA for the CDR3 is TGTGCCAGCAGCTCCCGAAGCTCCTATAATTCACCCCTCCACTTT.

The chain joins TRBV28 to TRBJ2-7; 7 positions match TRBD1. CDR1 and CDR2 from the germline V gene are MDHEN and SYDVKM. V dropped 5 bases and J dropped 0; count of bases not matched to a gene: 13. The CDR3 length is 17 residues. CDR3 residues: CASSPSTLDRLSYEQYF. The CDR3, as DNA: TGTGCCAGCAGTCCCTCTACCCTGGACAGGCTCTCCTACGAGCAGTACTTC.

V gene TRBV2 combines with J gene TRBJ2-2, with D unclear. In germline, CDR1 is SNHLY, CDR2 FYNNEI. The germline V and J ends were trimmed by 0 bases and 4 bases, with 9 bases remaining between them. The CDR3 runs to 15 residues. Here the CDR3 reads CASSEADGGTGELFF. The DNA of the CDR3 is TGTGCCAGCAGTGAAGCCGACGGCGGCACCGGGGAGCTGTTTTTT.

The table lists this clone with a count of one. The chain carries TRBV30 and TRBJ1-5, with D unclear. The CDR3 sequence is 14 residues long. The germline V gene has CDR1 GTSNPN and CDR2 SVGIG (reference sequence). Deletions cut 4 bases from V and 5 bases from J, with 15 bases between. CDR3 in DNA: TGTGCCTGGAATAGCGGGAGCTCGTATCAGCCCCAGCATTTT. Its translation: CAWNSGSSYQPQHF.

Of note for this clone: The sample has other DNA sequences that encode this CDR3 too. CDR3 nucleotide sequence: TGTGCCAGCAGTTTAAGCGGGGCGCGGTATGGCTACACCTTC. The encoded protein is CASSLSGARYGYTF. The chain combines TRBV28 with TRBJ1-2; D may be TRBD1 (5 bases). V was trimmed by 2 bases and J by 5 bases, leaving 12 bases between them. This CDR3 is 14 amino acids long. The germline V gene has CDR1 MDHEN and CDR2 SYDVKM.